Below, one TCR beta chain is given with its context. Its recognized antigen is unknown. No qualities accompany the bases; no much larger clone lies one base away. The trial excluded patients who had a history of autoimmune disease or who were on systemic immunosuppression. Peripheral blood for TCR sequencing was collected from all dose cohorts at baseline, on cycle 4 day 1, and on cycle 7 day 1. Samples were obtained from an open-label, multicenter, first-in-human phase I dose-escalation trial of ivuxolimab. Adults with locally advanced or metastatic melanoma, renal cell carcinoma, hepatocellular carcinoma or head and neck squamous cell carcinoma were enrolled in the trial. Before TCR sequencing, CD4+ T cells and CD8+ T cells from peripheral blood were sorted into separate populations. Genomic DNA was extracted from sorted cells for sequencing of the TCRbeta CDR3 region. The immunoSEQ Assay was used to sequence the TCRbeta CDR3 regions. TCRdb limited this immuneACCESS table to in-frame rearrangements with V and J called. A share of clones is missing; checked studies link under half to unresolved V genes, and the rest is unexplained. In all, the sample holds about 83,000 clones, and roughly 88% of those were seen once. The biggest ten clones account for 0.72% of the sample.

This sample is drawn from a study of OX40 agonist ivuxolimab in advanced cancers. With regard to the full study: Ivuxolimab was a fully human IgG2 agonistic monoclonal antibody targeting the costimulatory receptor OX40 (CD134). Intravenous ivuxolimab was administered to patients every 2 weeks at six dose levels: 0.01, 0.1, 0.3, 1.5, 3 and 10 mg/kg. Among the roughly 52 dose-escalation patients, about 19 had hepatocellular carcinoma, approximately 15 melanoma, 9 renal cell carcinoma and 9 head and neck cancer. The dose-escalation cohort was 82.7% male with a mean age of approximately 60 years, ranging from about 20 to 85. Prior anti-PD-1, anti-PD-L1 or anti-CTLA-4 therapy was permitted, and checkpoint inhibitors had been received by approximately 39% of dose-escalation patients. Three dose-escalation patients achieved partial responses, one with hepatocellular carcinoma and two with cutaneous melanoma. Peripheral TCRbeta sequencing aimed to test whether ivuxolimab altered TCR sequence diversity and caused clonal T-cell expansion. The paper covers the monotherapy dose-escalation part of the phase I ivuxolimab trial, which included N ≈ 57 patients.

Broad study findings and their caveats: Low levels of normalized T-cell clonal expansion were also seen in some patients who did not respond. Partial responders in the 0.1-3.0 mg/kg groups had among the lowest normalized peripheral clonal expansion, especially among CD8+ T cells. After ivuxolimab, expanded clones were on average more numerous among CD8+ T cells than among CD4+ T cells. The antigen specificity of the peripheral T cells that underwent clonal expansion was not determined. Clonal expansion of both CD4+ and CD8+ blood T cells was observed from baseline to week 6 at doses 0.1 to 3.0 mg/kg.

The sequencing here drew on CD4+ or CD8+ T cells sorted from blood, taken in a trial of the OX40 agonist ivuxolimab. The receptor was derived from an adult with an advanced solid tumor such as melanoma, head and neck, liver or kidney cancer.

At the DNA level, the sequence is TGTGCCACCCAGGCAGGATTTAGGGCAGATACGCAGTATTTT. Translated, it reads CATQAGFRADTQYF. The V gene is TRBV19 and the J gene is TRBJ2-3; too little of a D gene remains to name it. From a lookup of the germline V gene (reference sequence), CDR1 and CDR2 are LNHDA and SQIVND. Including cysteine and phenylalanine, the CDR3 has 14 amino acids. This entry keeps only the CDR3 DNA: 42 bases, framed from base 1. The germline ends are 18 bases apart after V is trimmed by 10 bases and J by 4 bases.